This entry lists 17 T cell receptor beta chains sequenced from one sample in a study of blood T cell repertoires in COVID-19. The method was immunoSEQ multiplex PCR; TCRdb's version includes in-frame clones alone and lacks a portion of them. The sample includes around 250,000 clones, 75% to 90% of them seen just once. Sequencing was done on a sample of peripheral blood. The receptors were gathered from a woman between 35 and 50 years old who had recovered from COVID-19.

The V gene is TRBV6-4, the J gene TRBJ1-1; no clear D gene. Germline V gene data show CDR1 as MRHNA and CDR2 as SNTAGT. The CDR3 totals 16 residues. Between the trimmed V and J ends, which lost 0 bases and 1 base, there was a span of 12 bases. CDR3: CASSDSASLGNTEAFF. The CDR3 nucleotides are TGTGCCAGCAGTGACTCGGCTTCCCTTGGGAACACTGAAGCTTTCTTT.

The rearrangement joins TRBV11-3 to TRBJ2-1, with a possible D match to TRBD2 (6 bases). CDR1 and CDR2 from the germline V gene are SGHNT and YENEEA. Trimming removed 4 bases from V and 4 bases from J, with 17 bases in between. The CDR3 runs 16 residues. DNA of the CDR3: TGTGCCAGCAGCTGGAGTGGAGCGGGCCCTTACAATGAGCAGTTCTTC. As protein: CASSWSGAGPYNEQFF. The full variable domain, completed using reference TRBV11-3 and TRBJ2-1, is EAGVVQSPRYKIIEKKQPVAFWCNPISGHNTLYWYLQNLGQGPELLIRYENEEAVDDSQLPKDRFSAERLKGVDSTLKIQPAELGDSAVYLCASSWSGAGPYNEQFFGPGTRLTVL.

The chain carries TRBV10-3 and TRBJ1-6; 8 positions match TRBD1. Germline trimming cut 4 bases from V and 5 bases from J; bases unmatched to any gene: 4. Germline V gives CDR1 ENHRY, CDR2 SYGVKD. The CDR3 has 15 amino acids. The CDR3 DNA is TGTGCCATCAGTGGAGGCAGGGGGCATAATTCACCCCTCCACTTT. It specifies CAISGGRGHNSPLHF.

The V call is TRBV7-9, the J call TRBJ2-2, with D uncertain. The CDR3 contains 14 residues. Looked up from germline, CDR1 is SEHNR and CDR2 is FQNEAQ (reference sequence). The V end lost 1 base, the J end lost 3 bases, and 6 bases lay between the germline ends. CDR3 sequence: CASSLGEDTGELFF. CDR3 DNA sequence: TGTGCCAGCAGCTTAGGCGAGGACACCGGGGAGCTGTTTTTT.

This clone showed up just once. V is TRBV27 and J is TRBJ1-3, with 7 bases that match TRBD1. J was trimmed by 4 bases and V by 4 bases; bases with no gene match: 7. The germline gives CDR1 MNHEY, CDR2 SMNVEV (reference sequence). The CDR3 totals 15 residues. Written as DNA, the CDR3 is TGTGCCAGCAGTTCCTTAGGGACAGTAGGAAACACCATATATTTT. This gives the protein CASSSLGTVGNTIYF.

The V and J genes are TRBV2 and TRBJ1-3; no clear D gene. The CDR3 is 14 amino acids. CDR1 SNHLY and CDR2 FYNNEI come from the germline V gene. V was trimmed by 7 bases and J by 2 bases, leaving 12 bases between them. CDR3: CASMRGGPGNTIYF. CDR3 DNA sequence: TGTGCCAGCATGCGGGGAGGCCCTGGAAACACCATATATTTT.

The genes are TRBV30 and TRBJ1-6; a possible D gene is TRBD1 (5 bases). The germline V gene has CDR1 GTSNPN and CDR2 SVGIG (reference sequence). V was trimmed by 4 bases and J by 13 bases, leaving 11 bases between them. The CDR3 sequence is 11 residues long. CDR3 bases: TGTGCCTGGACCTCAGGGCAGCCCCTCCACTTT. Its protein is CAWTSGQPLHF.

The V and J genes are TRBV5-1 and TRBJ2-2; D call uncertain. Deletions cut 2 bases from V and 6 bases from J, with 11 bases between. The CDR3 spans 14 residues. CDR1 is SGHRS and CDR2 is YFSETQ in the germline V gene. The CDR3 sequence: CASSLVPGAGELFF. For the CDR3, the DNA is TGCGCCAGCAGCTTAGTGCCAGGTGCCGGGGAGCTGTTTTTT.

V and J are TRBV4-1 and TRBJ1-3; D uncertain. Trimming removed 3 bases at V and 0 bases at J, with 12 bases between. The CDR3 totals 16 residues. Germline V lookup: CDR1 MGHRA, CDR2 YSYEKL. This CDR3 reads CASSQGAGNSGNTIYF. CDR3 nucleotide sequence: TGCGCCAGCAGCCAGGGCGCAGGAAACTCTGGAAACACCATATATTTT.

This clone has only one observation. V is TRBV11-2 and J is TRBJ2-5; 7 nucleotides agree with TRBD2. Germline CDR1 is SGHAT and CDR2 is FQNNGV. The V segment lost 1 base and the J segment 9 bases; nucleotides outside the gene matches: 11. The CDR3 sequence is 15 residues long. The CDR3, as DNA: TGTGCCAGCAGCTTAGTCTCGCAGCGGGAAATCCCCCAGTACTTC. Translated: CASSLVSQREIPQYF.

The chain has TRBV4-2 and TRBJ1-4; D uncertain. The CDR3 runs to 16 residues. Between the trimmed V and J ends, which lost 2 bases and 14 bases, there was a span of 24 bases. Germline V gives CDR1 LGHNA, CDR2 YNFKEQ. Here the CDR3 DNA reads TGTGCCAGCAGCCAACGAATACTTCACAAAACCGGCGGGCTGTTTTTT. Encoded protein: CASSQRILHKTGGLFF.

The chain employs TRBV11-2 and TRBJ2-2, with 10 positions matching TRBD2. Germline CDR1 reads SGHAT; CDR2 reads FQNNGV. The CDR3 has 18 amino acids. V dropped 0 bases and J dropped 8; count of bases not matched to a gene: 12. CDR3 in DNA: TGTGCCAGCAGCTTAGAACTAGCGGGAACCAATCGGGAGGGGGAGCTGTTTTTT. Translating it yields CASSLELAGTNREGELFF.

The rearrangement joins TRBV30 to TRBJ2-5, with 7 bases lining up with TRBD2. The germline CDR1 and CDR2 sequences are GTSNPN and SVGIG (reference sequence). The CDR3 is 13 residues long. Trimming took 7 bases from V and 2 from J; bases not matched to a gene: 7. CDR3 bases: TGTGCCTCCCTCCTAGCGGATCAAGAGACCCAGTACTTC. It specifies CASLLADQETQYF.

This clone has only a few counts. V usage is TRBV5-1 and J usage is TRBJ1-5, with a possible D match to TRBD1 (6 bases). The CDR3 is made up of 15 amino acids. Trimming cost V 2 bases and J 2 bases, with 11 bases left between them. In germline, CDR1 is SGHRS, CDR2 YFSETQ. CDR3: CASSFSGAGNQPQHF. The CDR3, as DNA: TGCGCCAGCAGCTTCTCAGGGGCAGGCAATCAGCCCCAGCATTTT.

The CDR3 coding sequence is TGTGCCACCAGCAGAGATGAGAGCGAGGGCTCACCCCTCCACTTT. Encoded protein: CATSRDESEGSPLHF. This chain joins TRBV15 and TRBJ1-6; D is unresolved. The V and J ends lost 0 bases and 10 bases respectively, with 13 bases between them. The CDR3 has 15 residues. CDR1 and CDR2 from the germline V gene are LNHNV and YYDKDF (reference sequence). The variable domain in full, completed from reference TRBV15 and TRBJ1-6, reads DAMVIQNPRYQVTQFGKPVTLSCSQTLNHNVMYWYQQKSSQAPKLLFHYYDKDFNNEADTPDNFQSRRPNTSFCFLDIRSPGLGDTAMYLCATSRDESEGSPLHFGNGTRLTVT.

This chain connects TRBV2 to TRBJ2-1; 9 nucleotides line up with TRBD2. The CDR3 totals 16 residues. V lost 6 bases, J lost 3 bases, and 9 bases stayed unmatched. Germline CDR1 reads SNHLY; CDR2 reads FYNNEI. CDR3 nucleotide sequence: TGTGCCAGCAGGGGGTTTAGCGGGGGAATCTACAATGAGCAGTTCTTC. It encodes CASRGFSGGIYNEQFF.

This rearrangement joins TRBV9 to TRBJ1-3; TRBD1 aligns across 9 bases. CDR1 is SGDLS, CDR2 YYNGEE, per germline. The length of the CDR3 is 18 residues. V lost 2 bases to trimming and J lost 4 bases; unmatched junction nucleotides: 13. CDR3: CASSVKSGTGSPGNTIYF. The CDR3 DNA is TGTGCCAGCAGCGTGAAATCCGGGACAGGGTCCCCCGGAAACACCATATATTTT. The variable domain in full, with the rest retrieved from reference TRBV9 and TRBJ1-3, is DSGVTQTPKHLITATGQRVTLRCSPRSGDLSVYWYQQSLDQGLQFLIQYYNGEERAKGNILERFSAQQFPDLHSELNLSSLELGDSALYFCASSVKSGTGSPGNTIYFGEGSWLTVV.